These T cell receptor beta chains were read from a single sample in a study of human T cells and chemical hapten exposure. TCRdb reprocessed the RACE reads with MiXCR, giving one entry per CDR3 protein. The sample consists of about 80,000 distinct CDR3 sequences, about 8% of them appearing once. Sequenced here: whole blood, sampled in connection with sensitization to the hapten diphenylcyclopropenone (DPC). All receptors come from a woman under 40 with alopecia areata. Some clones in this sample may be carry-over from other donors' samples. CDR3s leave out the opening cysteine and the closing phenylalanine or tryptophan. The D gene is left open where the match is weak.

len | j_gene | d_gene | v_gene | CDR3aa
9 | TRBJ2-1 | NA | TRBV20-1 | RGVSYNEQF
14 | TRBJ2-7 | NA | TRBV28 | ATHYPRAGTSYEQY
11 | TRBJ1-1 | NA | TRBV11-2 | ASSLAANTEAF
10 | TRBJ1-1 | NA | TRBV28 | ASKGRHTEAF
10 | TRBJ1-2 | NA | TRBV20-1 | SAVRESYGYT
13 | TRBJ2-1 | TRBD2 | TRBV7-2 | ASSFTRGGNNEQF
13 | TRBJ2-7 | TRBD1 | TRBV20-1 | SAAPGQGLRYEQY
11 | TRBJ1-4 | NA | TRBV6-2/TRBV6-3 | ASSYTGREKLF
12 | TRBJ1-1 | NA | TRBV20-1 | SARDRALSFEAF
13 | TRBJ2-3 | TRBD2 | TRBV12-3/TRBV12-4 | ASRIAGASTDTQY
13 | TRBJ1-2 | NA | TRBV20-1 | SAEPTDTSNYGYT
10 | TRBJ1-1 | NA | TRBV10-1 | ASSEGYTEAF
13 | TRBJ1-6 | NA | TRBV6-1 | ASSDGVLYNSPLH
12 | TRBJ1-4 | NA | TRBV6-5 | ASRPAGPNEKLF
13 | TRBJ1-3 | TRBD1 | TRBV28 | ASSSTGPRGNTIY